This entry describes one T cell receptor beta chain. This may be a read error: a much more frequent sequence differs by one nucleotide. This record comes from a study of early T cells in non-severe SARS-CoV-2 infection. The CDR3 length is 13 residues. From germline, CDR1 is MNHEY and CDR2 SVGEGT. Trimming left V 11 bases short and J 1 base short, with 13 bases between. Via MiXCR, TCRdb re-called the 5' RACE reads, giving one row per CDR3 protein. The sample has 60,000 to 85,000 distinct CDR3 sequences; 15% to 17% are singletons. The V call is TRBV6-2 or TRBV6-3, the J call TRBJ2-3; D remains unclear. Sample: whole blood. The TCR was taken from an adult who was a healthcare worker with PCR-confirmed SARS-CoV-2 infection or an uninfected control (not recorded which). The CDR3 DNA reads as TGTGCCTGCAACCCCTCGGGCACAGATACGCAGTATTTT. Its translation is CACNPSGTDTQYF.